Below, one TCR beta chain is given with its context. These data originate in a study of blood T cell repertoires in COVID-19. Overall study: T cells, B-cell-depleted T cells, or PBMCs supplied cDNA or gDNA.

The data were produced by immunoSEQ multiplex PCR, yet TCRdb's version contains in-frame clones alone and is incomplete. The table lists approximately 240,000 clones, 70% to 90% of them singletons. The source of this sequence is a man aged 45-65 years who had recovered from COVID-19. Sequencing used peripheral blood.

The CDR3 reads CATGQGLQPQHF. The DNA of the CDR3 is TGTGCCACAGGACAGGGCCTGCAGCCCCAGCATTTT. The rearrangement joins TRBV19 to TRBJ1-5; 8 bases fit TRBD1. CDR1 is LNHDA, CDR2 SQIVND, per germline (reference sequence). The V and J ends lost 10 bases and 7 bases, in that order; junction bases with no gene match: 6. The length of the CDR3 is 12 residues.